This TCR beta chain was recorded in a study of shared clonotypes between healthy human individuals. This CDR3 is 18 amino acids long. V shed 3 bases and J shed 2 bases, with 22 bases lying between them. CDR1 is SGDLS, CDR2 YYNGEE, per germline. Repertoires were generated with immunoSEQ multiplex PCR, while TCRdb's copy carries only in-frame clones and drops some. The sample records around 2.1 million clones, about 92% being singletons. In the naive CD8 group, cells lacked CD45RO and were positively selected for CCR7, so terminally differentiated effector memory CD45RA+ cells were left out. The sequenced sample consisted of naive CD8+ T cells from PBMCs. V gene TRBV9 combines with J gene TRBJ2-3; possible D gene TRBD1, 6 bases. This clonotype originated in a man aged 18-30 years in good health. Some clones in this sample may be carry-over from other donors' samples. The CDR3 here is CASSAGTGILAYTDTQYF. CDR3 sequence (DNA): TGTGCCAGCAGCGCCGGTACAGGGATCCTGGCCTACACAGATACGCAGTATTTT.